The 7 T cell receptor beta chains listed next were all sequenced from one sample in a study of cytomegalovirus exposure and HLA in healthy donors. PCR used 60 Vbeta primers and 13 Jbeta primers. The data were produced by immunoSEQ multiplex PCR, yet TCRdb's version contains in-frame clones alone and is incomplete. Found here are 120,000 or so clones, 74% of them singletons; the top ten hold under 4.5%. The sequenced sample was PBMCs. Receptors were obtained from a man between 35 and 55 years old in good health and CMV-seropositive.

This chain uses TRBV28 with TRBJ1-1; no firm D call. This CDR3 comprises 15 residues. Germline CDR1 reads MDHEN; CDR2 reads SYDVKM. Trimming shortened V by 7 bases and J by 5 bases, and 20 bases separated the two germline ends. CDR3 sequence: CASTLLGKRSTEAFF. CDR3 DNA sequence: TGTGCCAGCACCTTACTGGGGAAGCGGAGTACTGAAGCTTTCTTT.

This chain links TRBV29-1 with TRBJ1-6; the match to TRBD1 covers 7 bases. The trim removed 6 bases at V and 7 bases at J, leaving 9 bases unmatched. Germline loops: CDR1 SQVTM, CDR2 ANQGSEA. The CDR3 totals 14 residues. As DNA, the CDR3 is TGCAGCGTGGCCGAGGGGGCTCGGAATTCACCCCTCCACTTT. Protein: CSVAEGARNSPLHF.

This clone came up a few times. The V and J genes are TRBV7-2 and TRBJ2-7, with unresolved D. This CDR3 comprises 13 residues. Germline V lookup: CDR1 SGHTA, CDR2 FQGNSA. Trimming took off 2 bases at V and 5 bases at J, with 10 bases between the two ends. The CDR3 region is CASSLSRANEQYF. CDR3 DNA: TGTGCCAGCAGCTTAAGCCGCGCTAACGAGCAGTACTTC.

The rearrangement links TRBV19 to TRBJ1-1; TRBD1 might be the D (5 bases). Trimming took off 3 bases at V and 4 bases at J, with 9 bases between the two ends. Germline V gene lookup returns CDR1 LNHDA and CDR2 SQIVND (reference sequence). CDR3 length: 13 residues. In DNA, the CDR3 is TGTGCCAGTAGTATGGGGCAGGGCACTGAAGCTTTCTTT. Protein sequence: CASSMGQGTEAFF.

This clone came up once. The chain joins TRBV7-2 to TRBJ2-7; D unresolved. The ends were cut back, 7 bases at V and 2 bases at J, with 15 bases in the middle. This CDR3 comprises 14 residues. Per the germline V gene, CDR1 is SGHTA and CDR2 is FQGNSA. As DNA, the CDR3 is TGTGCCAGCACCCCATTGGTCCTACCCTACGAGCAGTACTTC. Translating it yields CASTPLVLPYEQYF.

The chain carries TRBV5-1 and TRBJ2-1; 8 bases map to TRBD2. Germline CDR1 SGHRS, CDR2 YFSETQ. This CDR3 is built from 16 residues. The V segment lost 0 bases and the J segment 7 bases; nucleotides outside the gene matches: 9. The CDR3 sequence: CASSLAPAGERNEQFF. The CDR3 region has the DNA TGCGCCAGCAGCTTGGCCCCAGCGGGAGAAAGGAATGAGCAGTTCTTC.

V and J are TRBV27 and TRBJ1-1; TRBD1 matches at 7 bases. V was clipped by 7 bases and J by 1 base; unmatched bases: 9. The CDR3 runs 15 residues. Germline-derived CDR1 and CDR2 are MNHEY and SMNVEV (reference sequence). The CDR3 DNA is TGTGCCAGCACCCAAACAAGGGGGCGGAACACTGAAGCTTTCTTT. It encodes CASTQTRGRNTEAFF.